This T cell receptor (beta chain) stems from a study of cytomegalovirus exposure and HLA in healthy donors. Study at large: The study's early data release held 75 million to 95 million unique TCRs from HLA-typed donors.

At sampling all donors were nominally healthy, likely with unrecorded immune exposures. Amplification used 60 Vbeta primers and 13 Jbeta primers. The protocol was immunoSEQ multiplex PCR, while the TCRdb copy is restricted to in-frame clones and leaves out a portion. Here the sample spans 150,000 or so clones, approximately 82% being singletons. Trimming cost V 7 bases and J 2 bases, with 18 bases left between them. This CDR3 spans 17 amino acids. Germline CDR1 LGHNA, CDR2 YNFKEQ. The rearrangement uses TRBV4-2 and TRBJ2-6; D perhaps matches TRBD2 (6 bases). Sequencing was done on a sample of PBMCs. This sequence was found in a woman in her 40s in good health and CMV-seronegative. CDR3 sequence reads: CASNHRAWGAGANVLTF. The CDR3 DNA follows: TGTGCCAGCAACCACCGCGCCTGGGGGGCTGGGGCCAACGTCCTGACTTTC.